The present entry profiles one T cell receptor (beta chain) with its context. Trimming cost V 7 bases and J 2 bases, with 17 bases left between them. The germline V gene encodes CDR1 SQVTM and CDR2 ANQGSEA. The CDR3 consists of 14 residues. These data belong to a study of shared clonotypes between healthy human individuals. Clones were read by immunoSEQ multiplex PCR, and TCRdb kept only the in-frame ones, dropping some. This table has approximately 2.5 million clones, more than 85% appearing once. Sample: naive CD4+ T cells from PBMCs. The subset denotes: CD45RA+ positively selected. The clonotype comes from a man between 18 and 35 years old in good health. Some clones in this sample may be carry-over from other donors' samples. V usage is TRBV29-1 and J usage is TRBJ1-2; D may be TRBD1 (6 bases). CDR3 loop: CSATRGGRNYGYTF. In DNA form, the CDR3 reads TGCAGCGCCACCCGGGGGGGCAGGAACTATGGCTACACCTTC.